The entry below gives a single TCR beta chain sequence along with its context. How the authors handled the data: Amplification of reference gene primers was used by the study to estimate nucleated cell counts. TCRdb keeps only in-frame clones here, not all; method: immunoSEQ multiplex PCR. The DNA gave D and trimming, while V, J and clone size come from that table. The sample has 70,000 or so clones; around 87% are singletons. The data are from a study of blood T cell repertoires in COVID-19. On the study more broadly: Sources were T cells, B-cell-depleted T cells, or PBMCs; the material itself was cDNA or gDNA.

The length of the CDR3 is 15 residues. Germline loops: CDR1 KGHDR, CDR2 SFDVKD. V was trimmed by 6 bases and J by 5 bases, leaving 16 bases between them. Sequencing was performed on peripheral blood. The TCR comes from a woman of 80 years or more with active or convalescent COVID-19. The J gene is TRBJ2-1, the V gene TRBV24-1; TRBD1 is a possible D gene (6 bases). The CDR3 spells CATSQPTGQHNEQFF. The DNA of the CDR3 is TGTGCCACCAGTCAGCCAACGGGACAACACAATGAGCAGTTCTTC.